This T cell receptor beta chain was identified in a study of CD8 T cells in ankylosing spondylitis. Notes on the study in general: It appeared that ankylosing spondylitis blood was characterized by a TCR beta motif of roughly 8 highly homologous variants.

Preparation of TCR beta libraries was done by quantitative 5'-RACE with molecular barcodes. TCRdb reprocessed the 5' RACE reads via MiXCR and lists one record per CDR3 protein. The sample lists about 300,000 distinct CDR3 sequences, less than 25% occurring once. V shed 2 bases and J shed 0 bases, with 14 bases lying between them. The CDR3 loop spans 18 amino acids. Germline V lookup: CDR1 MNHEY, CDR2 SVGAGI. Only a few counts were recorded for this clonotype. The antigen remains unidentified. Sample: blood, either unsorted or a sorted T cell fraction (not recorded which). The clonotype was recovered from a female donor with ankylosing spondylitis or in good health (not recorded which). The chain couples TRBV6-5 to TRBJ2-6; D assignment may be TRBD1 or TRBD2 (5 bases each). As DNA, the CDR3 is TGTGCCAGCAGTTACACTCCGGGACGGTACTCTGGGGCCAACGTCCTGACTTTC. Translation: CASSYTPGRYSGANVLTF.